A single sample gave rise to the 13 T cell receptor beta chains below, sequenced in a study of blood T cell repertoires in COVID-19. Using immunoSEQ multiplex PCR, the repertoire was profiled, and TCRdb retains in-frame clones only, with some absent. The top ten hold around 21% of the sample, which has tens of thousands of clones, over 60% seen once. Sample: peripheral blood. The origin of the receptors is a man aged 25-40 years with COVID-19, enrolled during active disease.

V gene TRBV28 combines with J gene TRBJ2-7, with D tentatively TRBD2 (5 bases). CDR1 is MDHEN, CDR2 SYDVKM, per germline. V gave up 2 bases and J gave up 4 bases, with 9 bases separating them. CDR3 length equals 13 residues. The CDR3 protein is CASSLIGKYEQYF. The CDR3 nucleotides are TGTGCCAGCAGTTTAATCGGGAAGTACGAGCAGTACTTC. The full variable domain, its missing parts supplied by reference TRBV28 and TRBJ2-7, is DVKVTQSSRYLVKRTGEKVFLECVQDMDHENMFWYRQDPGLGLRLIYFSYDVKMKEKGDIPEGYSVSREKKERFSLILESASTNQTSMYLCASSLIGKYEQYFGPGTRLTVT.

This clone was counted ten times or more. This chain links TRBV28 with TRBJ1-2, with D unclear. Per germline, CDR1 MDHEN and CDR2 SYDVKM. The CDR3 is 15 amino acids. Trimming stripped 6 bases from V and 2 bases from J, with 16 bases between. CDR3 protein: CASRITSGRNYGYTF. The CDR3, as DNA: TGTGCCAGCAGAATCACAAGCGGGAGAAACTATGGCTACACCTTC.

This clone occurred a few times. The V gene is TRBV19, the J gene TRBJ2-6, with a tentative D call TRBD2 (6 bases). The ends were cut back, 3 bases at V and 2 bases at J, with 11 bases in the middle. CDR1 and CDR2 from the germline V gene are LNHDA and SQIVND (reference sequence). The CDR3 is 16 amino acids. The CDR3 loop reads CASSMMGGTGANVLTF. The CDR3 nucleotides read TGTGCCAGTAGTATGATGGGGGGAACTGGGGCCAACGTCCTGACTTTC.

This chain joins TRBV12-3 or TRBV12-4 and TRBJ1-2, with 8 bases matching TRBD1. The CDR3 has 13 residues. The V and J ends lost 6 bases and 4 bases, in that order; junction bases with no gene match: 4. The CDR3 DNA reads as TGTGCCAGCAGGGAGACAGGGGTCTATGGCTACACCTTC. Residues: CASRETGVYGYTF.

This rearrangement joins TRBV20-1 to TRBJ1-2; D not certain. V was clipped by 3 bases and J by 7 bases, with 12 bases between them. Germline V gives CDR1 DFQATT, CDR2 SNEGSKA (reference sequence). The CDR3 extends over 12 amino acids. The chain's CDR3 is CSASIGGSGYTF. As DNA, the CDR3 is TGCAGTGCTAGTATAGGAGGTAGTGGCTACACCTTC.

The rearrangement joins TRBV4-1 to TRBJ2-2, with D possibly being TRBD2 (6 bases). The CDR3 spans 18 residues. Between the trimmed V and J ends, which lost 0 bases and 0 bases, there was a span of 14 bases. Germline values: CDR1 MGHRA, CDR2 YSYEKL. CDR3 loop: CASSQEGRAGANTGELFF. The CDR3, as DNA: TGCGCCAGCAGCCAAGAAGGTCGAGCGGGTGCGAACACCGGGGAGCTGTTTTTT.

This chain links TRBV28 with TRBJ1-5; no clear D gene. CDR3 length: 14 residues. CDR1 and CDR2 (germline): MDHEN, SYDVKM. Trimming removed 2 bases at V and 5 bases at J, with 10 bases between. The CDR3: CASSLTGRDQPQHF. CDR3 DNA sequence: TGTGCCAGCAGTTTAACGGGGAGAGATCAGCCCCAGCATTTT.

The J gene is TRBJ1-4, the V gene TRBV18, with 9 nucleotides matching TRBD1. Germline V lookup: CDR1 KGHSH, CDR2 LQKENI. V shed 5 bases, J shed 5 bases, and the junction held 9 bases outside the gene matches. The CDR3 contains 16 residues. CDR3 DNA: TGTGCCAGCTCAGTCCGCAAGGACAGGGGAAATGAAAAACTGTTTTTT. This sequence encodes CASSVRKDRGNEKLFF.

This clone was seen only a few times. This chain links TRBV7-9 with TRBJ2-3; the D gene is possibly TRBD2 (6 bases). The ends were cut back, 4 bases at V and 2 bases at J, with 13 bases in the middle. This CDR3 contains 15 residues. Germline CDR1 reads SEHNR; CDR2 reads FQNEAQ (reference sequence). CDR3 nucleotides: TGTGCCAGCAGCTCCCGGGACTTCTCCACAGATACGCAGTATTTT. It is translated as CASSSRDFSTDTQYF.

The chain combines TRBV30 with TRBJ2-3; 10 bases are shared with TRBD2. The V gene's germline CDR1 is GTSNPN and CDR2 SVGIG (reference sequence). The V segment lost 2 bases and the J segment 1 base; nucleotides outside the gene matches: 3. This CDR3 is 15 amino acids long. This CDR3 reads CAWSLAGVGTDTQYF. The CDR3 DNA reads TGTGCCTGGAGTCTAGCGGGAGTGGGCACAGATACGCAGTATTTT.

The table lists this clone with a few counts. The chain joins TRBV5-1 to TRBJ2-7; 7 bases are a match to TRBD1. From germline, CDR1 is SGHRS and CDR2 YFSETQ. The CDR3 consists of 14 residues. The trim removed 3 bases at V and 5 bases at J, leaving 8 bases unmatched. The CDR3 DNA reads as TGCGCCAGCAGCTCCGACAGGGATTTCCACGAGCAGTACTTC. Translation gives CASSSDRDFHEQYF. Complete variable domain (other parts from reference TRBV5-1 and TRBJ2-7): KAGVTQTPRYLIKTRGQQVTLSCSPISGHRSVSWYQQTPGQGLQFLFEYFSETQRNKGNFPGRFSGRQFSNSRSEMNVSTLELGDSALYLCASSSDRDFHEQYFGPGTRLTVT.

The gene calls are TRBV28 and TRBJ2-7; D is perhaps TRBD2 (5 bases). Germline assignment: CDR1 MDHEN and CDR2 SYDVKM. V was trimmed by 3 bases and J by 2 bases, leaving 11 bases between them. The CDR3 has 14 residues. The chain's CDR3 is CASSFIAPAYEQYF. The CDR3 nucleotides are TGTGCCAGCAGTTTTATAGCGCCCGCCTACGAGCAGTACTTC.

The J gene is TRBJ2-5, the V gene TRBV11-3, with a tentative D call TRBD1 (7 bases). Trimming cost V 1 base and J 3 bases, with 12 bases left between them. Germline CDR1 SGHNT, CDR2 YENEEA. The CDR3 loop spans 15 amino acids. The CDR3 here is CASSLVGRGEETQYF. In DNA, the CDR3 is TGTGCCAGCAGCTTAGTTGGCAGGGGGGAAGAGACCCAGTACTTC. Full variable domain (missing parts from reference TRBV11-3 and TRBJ2-5): EAGVVQSPRYKIIEKKQPVAFWCNPISGHNTLYWYLQNLGQGPELLIRYENEEAVDDSQLPKDRFSAERLKGVDSTLKIQPAELGDSAVYLCASSLVGRGEETQYFGPGTRLLVL.